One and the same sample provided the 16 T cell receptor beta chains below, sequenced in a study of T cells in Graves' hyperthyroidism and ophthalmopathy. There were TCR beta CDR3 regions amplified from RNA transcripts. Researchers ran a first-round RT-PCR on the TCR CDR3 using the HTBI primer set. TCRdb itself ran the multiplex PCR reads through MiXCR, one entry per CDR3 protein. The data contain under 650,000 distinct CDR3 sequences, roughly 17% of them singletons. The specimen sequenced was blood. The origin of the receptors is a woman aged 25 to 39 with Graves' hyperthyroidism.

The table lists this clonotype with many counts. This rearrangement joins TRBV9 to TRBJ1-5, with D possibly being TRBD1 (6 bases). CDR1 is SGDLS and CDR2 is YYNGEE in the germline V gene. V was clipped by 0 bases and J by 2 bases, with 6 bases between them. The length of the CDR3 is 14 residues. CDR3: CASSVGTGNQPQHF. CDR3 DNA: TGTGCCAGCAGCGTAGGGACAGGCAATCAGCCCCAGCATTTT.

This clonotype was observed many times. The CDR3 is CASSIWGPNTEAFF. The CDR3 DNA follows: TGTGCCAGTAGTATTTGGGGCCCGAACACTGAAGCTTTCTTT. The chain is built from TRBV19 and TRBJ1-1; a possible D gene is TRBD1 (5 bases). V was trimmed by 3 bases and J by 1 base, leaving 9 bases between them. The CDR3 spans 14 residues. The V gene's germline CDR1 is LNHDA and CDR2 SQIVND (reference sequence).

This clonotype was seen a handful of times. CDR3 residues: CASRPQDSGTGELFF. The CDR3 bases are TGTGCCAGCAGACCCCAGGATTCCGGCACCGGGGAGCTGTTTTTT. The chain carries TRBV7-9 and TRBJ2-2, with no clear D. The germline CDR1 and CDR2 sequences are SEHNR and FQNEAQ (reference sequence). Trimming took off 6 bases at V and 4 bases at J, with 15 bases between the two ends. The CDR3 extends over 15 amino acids.

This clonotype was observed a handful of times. CDR3 sequence reads: CASSLARGELFF. Written as DNA, the CDR3 is TGCGCCAGCAGCTTGGCCCGAGGCGAGCTGTTTTTT. The chain carries TRBV5-1 and TRBJ2-2, with no clear D. This CDR3 spans 12 amino acids. Germline V gene sequence: CDR1 SGHRS, CDR2 YFSETQ. The V and J ends lost 0 bases and 11 bases respectively, with 8 bases between them.

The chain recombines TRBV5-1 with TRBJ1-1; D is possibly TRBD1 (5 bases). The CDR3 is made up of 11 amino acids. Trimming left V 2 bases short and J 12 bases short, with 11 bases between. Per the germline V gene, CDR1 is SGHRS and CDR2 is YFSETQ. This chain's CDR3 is CASSLSRVPFF. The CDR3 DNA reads TGCGCCAGCAGCTTAAGCAGGGTTCCTTTCTTT.

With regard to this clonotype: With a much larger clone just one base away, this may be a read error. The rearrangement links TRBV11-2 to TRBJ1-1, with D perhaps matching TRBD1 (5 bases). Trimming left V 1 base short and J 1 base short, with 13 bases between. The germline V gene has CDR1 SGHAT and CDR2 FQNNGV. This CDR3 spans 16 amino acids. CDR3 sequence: CASSLGRGRENTEAFF. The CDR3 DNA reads TGTGCCAGCAGCTTAGGGAGGGGCAGAGAGAACACTGAAGCTTTCTTT.

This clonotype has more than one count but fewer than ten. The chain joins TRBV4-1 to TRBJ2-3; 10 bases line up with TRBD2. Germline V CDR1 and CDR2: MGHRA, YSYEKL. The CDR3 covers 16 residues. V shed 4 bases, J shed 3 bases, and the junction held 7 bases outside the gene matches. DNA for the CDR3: TGCGCCAGCAGCCCCATCCTAGCGGGAGTAACAGATACGCAGTATTTT. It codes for CASSPILAGVTDTQYF.

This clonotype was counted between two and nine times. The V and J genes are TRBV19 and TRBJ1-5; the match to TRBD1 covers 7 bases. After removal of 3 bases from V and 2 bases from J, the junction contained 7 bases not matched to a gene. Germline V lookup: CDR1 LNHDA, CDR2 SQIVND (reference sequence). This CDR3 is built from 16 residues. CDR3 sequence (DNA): TGTGCCAGTAGTATGGACCTTACAGGGGGCAATCAGCCCCAGCATTTT. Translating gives CASSMDLTGGNQPQHF.

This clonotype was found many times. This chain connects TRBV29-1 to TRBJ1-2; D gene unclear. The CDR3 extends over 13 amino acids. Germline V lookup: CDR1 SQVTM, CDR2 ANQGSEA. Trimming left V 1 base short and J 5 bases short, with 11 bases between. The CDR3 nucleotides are TGCAGCGTTGAAGTGGGCAGGAATTATGGCTACACCTTC. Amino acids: CSVEVGRNYGYTF.

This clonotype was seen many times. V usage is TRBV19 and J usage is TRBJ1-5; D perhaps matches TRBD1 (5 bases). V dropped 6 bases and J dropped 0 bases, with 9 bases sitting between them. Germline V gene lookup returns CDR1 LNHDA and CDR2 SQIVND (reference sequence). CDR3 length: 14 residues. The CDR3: CASSQGYSNQPQHF. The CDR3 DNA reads TGTGCCAGTAGCCAGGGATATAGCAATCAGCCCCAGCATTTT.

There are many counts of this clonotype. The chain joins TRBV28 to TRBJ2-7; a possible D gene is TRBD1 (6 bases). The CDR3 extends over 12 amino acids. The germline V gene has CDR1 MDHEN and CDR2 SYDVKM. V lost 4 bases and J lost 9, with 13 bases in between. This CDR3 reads CASSSRQVSQYF. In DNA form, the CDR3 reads TGTGCCAGCAGTTCAAGACAGGTCTCGCAGTACTTC.

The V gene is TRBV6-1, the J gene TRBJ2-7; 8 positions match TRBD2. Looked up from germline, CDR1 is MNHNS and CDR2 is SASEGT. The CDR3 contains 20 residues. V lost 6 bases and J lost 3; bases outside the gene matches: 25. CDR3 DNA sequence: TGTGCCAGCAGAACCTCCGTAGTAGCGGGATCTTCCTCGACCTTCTACGAGCAGTACTTC. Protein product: CASRTSVVAGSSSTFYEQYF.

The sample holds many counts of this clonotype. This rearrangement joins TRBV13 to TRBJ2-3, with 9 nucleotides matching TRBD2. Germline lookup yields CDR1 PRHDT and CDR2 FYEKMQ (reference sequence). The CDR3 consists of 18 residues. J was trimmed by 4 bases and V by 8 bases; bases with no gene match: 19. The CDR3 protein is CASLSTGAGGPTADTQYF. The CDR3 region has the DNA TGTGCCAGCTTATCAACCGGGGCGGGAGGGCCGACGGCAGATACGCAGTATTTT.

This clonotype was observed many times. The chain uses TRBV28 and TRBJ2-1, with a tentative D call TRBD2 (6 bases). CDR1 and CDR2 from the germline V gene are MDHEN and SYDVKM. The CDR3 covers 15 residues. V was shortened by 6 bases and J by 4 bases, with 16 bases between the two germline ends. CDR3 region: CASRSLAENYNEQFF. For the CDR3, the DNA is TGTGCCAGCAGGTCTTTAGCGGAGAATTACAATGAGCAGTTCTTC.

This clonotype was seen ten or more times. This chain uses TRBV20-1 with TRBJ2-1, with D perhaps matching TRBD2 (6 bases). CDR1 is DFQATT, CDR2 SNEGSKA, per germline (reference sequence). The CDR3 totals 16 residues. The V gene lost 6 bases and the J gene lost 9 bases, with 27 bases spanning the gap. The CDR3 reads CSADRGMEFWGGEQFF. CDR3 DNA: TGCAGTGCAGACCGGGGGATGGAGTTCTGGGGAGGTGAGCAGTTCTTC.

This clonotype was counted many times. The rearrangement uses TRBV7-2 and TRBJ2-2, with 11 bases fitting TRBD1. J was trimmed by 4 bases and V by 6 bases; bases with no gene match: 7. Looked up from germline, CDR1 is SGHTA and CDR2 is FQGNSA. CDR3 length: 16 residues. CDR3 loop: CASRSRGTGGTGELFF. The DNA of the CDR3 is TGTGCCAGCAGGAGTAGGGGGACAGGGGGCACCGGGGAGCTGTTTTTT.